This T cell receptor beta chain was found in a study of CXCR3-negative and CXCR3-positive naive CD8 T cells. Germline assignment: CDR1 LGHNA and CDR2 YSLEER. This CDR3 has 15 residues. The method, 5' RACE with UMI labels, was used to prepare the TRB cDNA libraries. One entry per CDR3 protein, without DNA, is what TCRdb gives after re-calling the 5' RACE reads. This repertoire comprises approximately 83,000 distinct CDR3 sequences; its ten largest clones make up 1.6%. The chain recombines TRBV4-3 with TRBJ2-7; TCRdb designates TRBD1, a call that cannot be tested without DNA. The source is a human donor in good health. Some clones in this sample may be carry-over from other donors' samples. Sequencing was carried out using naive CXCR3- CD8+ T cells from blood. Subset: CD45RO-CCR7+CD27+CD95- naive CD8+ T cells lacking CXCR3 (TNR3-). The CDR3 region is CASSQGRGGTYEQYF.